The following is a T cell receptor beta chain sequence with its context. The antigen this receptor binds is unknown. Per-nucleotide qualities are absent, and no much larger clonotype sits a single base away. This specimen comes from a study of T cell changes during pregnancy in multiple sclerosis (dated by TCRdb to about 2019). About the investigation overall: The study looked at changes in the T cell repertoire across pregnancy in women with multiple sclerosis.

Libraries were made using the immunoSEQ multiplex PCR assay. Entries here come from immuneACCESS through TCRdb and include only in-frame sequences with V and J called. Some clones fail to appear in such tables; in the studies checked, an unresolved V gene covers under half of the shortfall, and the cause of the remainder is unknown. The sample records under 15,000 clones, around 94% of which are singletons. The top ten hold almost 0.3% of the sample. Ends trimmed: V by 1 base, J by 10 bases; bases unmatched to a gene: 11. Per the germline V gene, SGHAT is the CDR1 and FQNNGV is the CDR2. Inclusive of the bounding cysteine and phenylalanine, the CDR3 is 16 residues long. The only DNA kept is the CDR3, 48 bases in frame from the first base.

The TCR sequence derives from a female donor with multiple sclerosis, enrolled in a pregnancy study. The specimen comprised CD4+ T cells from peripheral blood mononuclear cells, sampled before pregnancy. The chain links TRBV11-2 with TRBJ2-1, with 9 middle bases fitting TRBD2. The DNA reads as follows: TGTGCCAGCAGCTTAGTACCTAGCGGGGTTATCATCGAGCAGTTCTTC. This codes for CASSLVPSGVIIEQFF.